Shown below are 24 T cell receptor beta chains from a single sample sequenced in a study of T cells after yellow fever vaccination. TCRdb itself ran the 5' RACE reads through MiXCR, one entry per CDR3 protein. The sample yields approximately 110,000 distinct CDR3 sequences, around 8% seen once. The material was CD8+ T cells sorted from PBMCs, obtained 45 days after the yellow fever booster vaccination. The source of these receptors is a young man who received the YFV17D yellow fever vaccine.

This rearrangement joins TRBV20-1 to TRBJ2-3, with TRBD2 identical over 7 bases. From germline, CDR1 is DFQATT and CDR2 SNEGSKA (reference sequence). The CDR3 has 13 residues. The V and J ends lost 3 bases and 6 bases, in that order; junction bases with no gene match: 6. CDR3 in amino acids: CSASGGWFDTQYF. CDR3 sequence (DNA): TGCAGTGCTAGCGGGGGGTGGTTCGATACGCAGTATTTT.

This chain uses TRBV12-3 or TRBV12-4 with TRBJ2-2; D possibly corresponds to TRBD1 (6 bases). The ends were cut back, 1 base at V and 4 bases at J, with 10 bases in the middle. The CDR3 consists of 15 residues. CDR3 sequence (DNA): TGTGCCAGCAGTTTAGAGGGGGTCGGCACCGGGGAGCTGTTTTTT. As protein: CASSLEGVGTGELFF.

The chain uses TRBV7-9 and TRBJ2-1; D gene uncertain. V lost 11 bases and J 0 bases, leaving 11 bases between the germline ends. The CDR3 is 13 residues long. CDR1 and CDR2 from the germline V gene are SEHNR and FQNEAQ (reference sequence). The CDR3 nucleotides read TGTGCCCTAGTGGGGTACTCCTACAATGAGCAGTTCTTC. Its protein product is CALVGYSYNEQFF.

This clonotype came up many times. The V gene is TRBV5-6, the J gene TRBJ2-1, with TRBD2 matching over 7 bases. Germline V gene lookup returns CDR1 SGHDT and CDR2 YYEEEE. The CDR3 spans 16 residues. Trimming removed 5 bases from V and 8 bases from J; junction bases left unmatched: 16. The CDR3 DNA reads TGTGCCAGCAGACCCGGACTAGAAACTCGTGTCGATGAGCAGTTCTTC. This sequence encodes CASRPGLETRVDEQFF.

V is TRBV25-1 and J is TRBJ2-3; 7 bases map to TRBD2. CDR3 length: 16 amino acids. Trimming cost V 2 bases and J 6 bases; bases outside gene matches: 11. In germline, CDR1 is MGHDK, CDR2 SYGVNS. CDR3 DNA: TGTGCCAGCAGTGAACTAGGAGCGGGGCTGTGGGATACGCAGTATTTT. This codes for CASSELGAGLWDTQYF.

This clonotype was observed at least ten times. This chain uses TRBV12-3 or TRBV12-4 with TRBJ2-7; D gene ambiguous. Trimming removed 6 bases from V and 3 bases from J, with 18 bases in between. This CDR3 spans 15 amino acids. CDR3 nucleotides: TGTGCCAGCAGCCTGTACCGGGCTCCCTACTACGAGCAGTACTTC. It codes for CASSLYRAPYYEQYF.

This clonotype was seen at least ten times. As DNA, the CDR3 is TGTGCCAGCAGCTTAGGAGACAGGGACAATGAGCAGTTCTTC. Its translation: CASSLGDRDNEQFF. The rearrangement joins TRBV13 to TRBJ2-1, with 7 bases aligning to TRBD1. The V gene's germline CDR1 is PRHDT and CDR2 FYEKMQ (reference sequence). The CDR3 totals 14 residues. V dropped 0 bases and J dropped 5; count of bases not matched to a gene: 1.

At least ten counts were recorded for this clonotype. The chain couples TRBV14 to TRBJ2-7, with unresolved D. The V and J ends lost 4 bases and 2 bases respectively, with 15 bases between them. The CDR3 has 15 residues. CDR1 SGHDN and CDR2 FVKESK come from the germline V gene. DNA of the CDR3: TGTGCCAGCAGCCCCCGCCCCGGGCCCACCTACGAGCAGTACTTC. It yields the protein CASSPRPGPTYEQYF.

This chain connects TRBV29-1 to TRBJ2-7; weak D call: TRBD1 (5 bases). V was cut by 5 bases and J by 3 bases, with 14 bases left in between. CDR1 is SQVTM, CDR2 ANQGSEA, per germline. This CDR3 has 13 residues. This chain's CDR3 is CSVRLVRDYEQYF. The CDR3 nucleotides read TGCAGCGTTCGGTTAGTCAGGGACTACGAGCAGTACTTC.

This clonotype occurred many times. The chain links TRBV6-2 or TRBV6-3 to TRBJ2-7; the D is unclear. The V and J ends lost 1 base and 6 bases respectively, with 7 bases between them. There are 12 residues in the CDR3. Per germline, CDR1 MNHEY and CDR2 SVGEGT. CDR3: CASSYYRGEQYF. The CDR3 region has the DNA TGTGCCAGCAGTTACTACAGAGGCGAGCAGTACTTC.

This clonotype was seen many times. This sequence joins TRBV11-1 and TRBJ2-4; TRBD1 aligns across 8 bases. CDR1 and CDR2 from the germline V gene are SGHAT and FQDESV (reference sequence). V lost 5 bases and J lost 9; bases outside the gene matches: 12. CDR3 size: 15 residues. The CDR3 loop is CASSPSPGGASIQYF. As DNA, the CDR3 is TGTGCCAGCAGCCCATCCCCAGGGGGCGCGAGCATTCAGTACTTC.

This clonotype was detected many times. The chain has TRBV6-1 and TRBJ1-1, with D possibly being TRBD1 (5 bases). CDR3 length: 13 residues. Germline V gene lookup returns CDR1 MNHNS and CDR2 SASEGT. The V and J ends lost 4 bases and 1 base respectively, with 7 bases between them. The DNA of the CDR3 is TGTGCCAGCAGTGTGACAGAGAACACTGAAGCTTTCTTT. Translated, it gives CASSVTENTEAFF.

This clonotype was observed at least ten times. This rearrangement joins TRBV15 to TRBJ2-7; D possibly uses TRBD1 or TRBD2 (5 bases each). Trimming cost V 0 bases and J 4 bases, with 10 bases left between them. CDR1 is LNHNV and CDR2 is YYDKDF in the germline V gene (reference sequence). CDR3 length: 14 residues. CDR3 sequence: CATSRDGGSYEQYF. The CDR3 DNA is TGTGCCACCAGCAGAGATGGGGGAAGTTACGAGCAGTACTTC.

The chain combines TRBV12-3 or TRBV12-4 with TRBJ2-7, with D possibly TRBD1 on 6 matching bases. This CDR3 contains 15 residues. V lost 3 bases to trimming and J lost 3 bases, with 15 bases between them. In nucleotides, the CDR3 is TGTGCCAGCAGTTTTTGGGACACCCAAGGCTACGAGCAGTACTTC. Its protein product is CASSFWDTQGYEQYF.

This clonotype has more than one count but fewer than ten. V gene TRBV7-9 combines with J gene TRBJ1-5; 9 nucleotides align to TRBD1. Germline assignment: CDR1 SEHNR and CDR2 FQNEAQ (reference sequence). V gave up 5 bases and J gave up 6 bases; unmatched junction bases: 8. The CDR3 extends over 15 amino acids. The CDR3 sequence is CASSGDREEGQPQHF. Written as DNA, the CDR3 is TGTGCCAGCAGCGGGGACAGGGAGGAGGGTCAGCCCCAGCATTTT.

This clonotype was picked up many times. The rearrangement uses TRBV7-9 and TRBJ2-1; D possibly corresponds to TRBD2 (6 bases). V gave up 5 bases and J gave up 10 bases, with 15 bases separating them. The CDR3 is 13 residues long. Germline CDR1 SEHNR, CDR2 FQNEAQ (reference sequence). CDR3 DNA sequence: TGTGCCAGCAGCGGGGAGAGCGGGCTAGAGCAGTTCTTC. Protein: CASSGESGLEQFF.

This clonotype has a count of ten or more. The V call is TRBV2, the J call TRBJ1-5, with D uncertain. The CDR3 sequence is 11 residues long. Trimming took off 2 bases at V and 7 bases at J, with 3 bases between the two ends. CDR1 SNHLY and CDR2 FYNNEI come from the germline V gene. The CDR3 here is CASSESQPQHF. CDR3 DNA: TGTGCCAGCAGTGAAAGCCAGCCCCAGCATTTT.

This clonotype was recorded many times. This chain connects TRBV7-2 to TRBJ2-3; D may be TRBD1 (6 bases). This CDR3 is 15 amino acids long. Deletions cut 5 bases from V and 0 bases from J, with 12 bases between. Germline V gene lookup returns CDR1 SGHTA and CDR2 FQGNSA. This chain's CDR3 is CASSPLQGSTDTQYF. The DNA for the CDR3 is TGTGCCAGCAGCCCGCTACAGGGTAGCACAGATACGCAGTATTTT.

This clonotype has ten or more counts. V gene TRBV29-1 combines with J gene TRBJ2-1; 11 positions match TRBD2. V gave up 3 bases and J gave up 6 bases; unmatched junction bases: 10. This CDR3 has 16 residues. The germline CDR1 and CDR2 sequences are SQVTM and ANQGSEA. The CDR3 sequence is CSVDRLSGLAANEQFF. The DNA of the CDR3 is TGCAGCGTTGACCGCTTATCGGGACTAGCGGCCAATGAGCAGTTCTTC.

In this sample, this clonotype turned up many times. The gene calls are TRBV6-5 and TRBJ2-2, with 8 positions matching TRBD1. Germline V gives CDR1 MNHEY, CDR2 SVGAGI. CDR3 length equals 16 residues. J was trimmed by 4 bases and V by 0 bases; bases with no gene match: 4. CDR3 DNA sequence: TGTGCCAGCAGTTACTCGACAGGGGTTGGCACCGGGGAGCTGTTTTTT. Translating it yields CASSYSTGVGTGELFF.

This clonotype has a count of ten or more. This sequence joins TRBV5-6 and TRBJ2-1; a possible D gene is TRBD1 (6 bases). The CDR3 runs to 14 residues. V lost 1 base and J 8 bases, leaving 13 bases between the germline ends. From germline, CDR1 is SGHDT and CDR2 YYEEEE. CDR3 in amino acids: CASSLRQGRHEQFF. The DNA of the CDR3 is TGTGCCAGCAGCTTGAGGCAGGGGAGACATGAGCAGTTCTTC.

The chain carries TRBV2 and TRBJ2-1, with D uncertain. Between the trimmed V and J ends, which lost 9 bases and 8 bases, there was a span of 20 bases. Germline assignment: CDR1 SNHLY and CDR2 FYNNEI. CDR3 length: 14 residues. CDR3 region: CARTGYVSYDEQFF. CDR3 DNA: TGTGCCAGGACGGGTTATGTTTCATATGATGAGCAGTTCTTC.

The genes are TRBV27 and TRBJ1-5, with D perhaps TRBD1 (5 bases). Trimming left V 7 bases short and J 4 bases short, with 11 bases between. The CDR3 totals 13 residues. Germline lookup yields CDR1 MNHEY and CDR2 SMNVEV (reference sequence). CDR3 loop: CASKGHLNQPQHF. In nucleotides, the CDR3 is TGTGCCAGCAAAGGACACCTTAATCAGCCCCAGCATTTT.

The chain joins TRBV20-1 to TRBJ2-1; 9 bases line up with TRBD2. The J segment lost 2 bases and the V segment lost 6 bases, leaving 5 bases of the junction unmatched. The CDR3 consists of 14 residues. The germline V gene has CDR1 DFQATT and CDR2 SNEGSKA (reference sequence). The CDR3 nucleotides are TGCAGTGCGGGGACTAGCCGAACCTACAATGAGCAGTTCTTC. It codes for CSAGTSRTYNEQFF.